The 19 T cell receptor beta chains reported below all come from one sample, sequenced in a study of T cells after yellow fever vaccination (dated by TCRdb to 2018 to 2020). Libraries were made using 5' RACE. TCRdb lists the instrument as Illumina HiSeq 2500. The public reads were run again by TCRdb, first through fastp at Q25 and then through MiXCR, and only productive beta chains were kept. For every CDR3 protein sequence, its rows merge into one entry that carries the most common genes and DNA. The sample table contains approximately 350,000 distinct CDR3 sequences; only one count was recorded for more than 9% of them. The ten top clones hold 15% to 20% of the sample. This specimen's treatment or condition label, interpreted: live attenuated yellow fever vaccine strain. The sample was PBMCs, taken on the day of the first yellow fever vaccination. The receptors derive from a man aged 18 to 35 who received the YFV17D yellow fever vaccine.

The chain has TRBV12-3 or TRBV12-4 and TRBJ2-2; D may be TRBD2 (6 bases). Trimming cost V 4 bases and J 3 bases, with 15 bases left between them. The CDR3 has 16 amino acids. The CDR3, as DNA: TGTGCCAGCAGTTCATACGGTTGGGGGGACACCGGGGAGCTGTTTTTT. Translating gives CASSSYGWGDTGELFF.

The rearrangement joins TRBV2 to TRBJ2-2, with TRBD1 identical over 10 bases. CDR1 is SNHLY and CDR2 is FYNNEI in the germline V gene. The CDR3 spans 16 residues. V was pared by 5 bases and J by 4 bases, with 7 bases of the junction left unmatched. The CDR3 DNA sequence: TGTGCCAGCAGTTTCGACAGGGGGCTAGGCACCGGGGAGCTGTTTTTT. It encodes CASSFDRGLGTGELFF.

The V and J genes are TRBV20-1 and TRBJ2-1, with 8 bases identical to TRBD2. CDR1 is DFQATT, CDR2 SNEGSKA, per germline (reference sequence). With V trimmed by 3 bases and J by 6 bases, 7 bases remained unmatched. The CDR3 totals 14 residues. CDR3 sequence: CSARDGGASNEQFF. CDR3 bases: TGCAGTGCTAGGGACGGGGGGGCCTCCAATGAGCAGTTCTTC.

This clonotype occurred a few times. The chain is built from TRBV12-3 or TRBV12-4 and TRBJ2-1; the match to TRBD2 covers 8 bases. The CDR3 spans 16 residues. V lost 8 bases and J lost 7; bases outside the gene matches: 16. The CDR3 region has the DNA TGTGCCAGCCGGAGAGCGGGGGAGAGGCCTCGGAATGAGCAGTTCTTC. Its protein is CASRRAGERPRNEQFF.

This clonotype turned up a few times. V usage is TRBV27 and J usage is TRBJ2-5, with 12 bases lining up with TRBD2. This CDR3 is 18 amino acids long. J was trimmed by 1 base and V by 5 bases; bases with no gene match: 11. Germline-derived CDR1 and CDR2 are MNHEY and SMNVEV (reference sequence). The CDR3 spells CASSLRTSGVLGQETQYF. The CDR3 DNA is TGTGCCAGCAGTCTACGGACTAGCGGGGTCCTCGGCCAAGAGACCCAGTACTTC.

The J gene is TRBJ2-7, the V gene TRBV14; maybe TRBD2 (5 bases). V was pared by 6 bases and J by 4 bases, with 19 bases between. Looked up from germline, CDR1 is SGHDN and CDR2 is FVKESK. The CDR3 covers 15 residues. CDR3 DNA: TGTGCCAGCAGTCCCCACTTACCGGGAAGTTACGAGCAGTACTTC. Protein product: CASSPHLPGSYEQYF.

The chain combines TRBV29-1 with TRBJ2-5; 7 nucleotides line up with TRBD2. The germline CDR1 and CDR2 sequences are SQVTM and ANQGSEA. J was trimmed by 3 bases and V by 6 bases; bases with no gene match: 10. This CDR3 is 14 amino acids long. The CDR3, as DNA: TGCAGCGTAGCCGGGGGGTTTGGAAAAGAGACCCAGTACTTC. It is translated as CSVAGGFGKETQYF.

This sequence joins TRBV5-4 and TRBJ2-1, with D possibly matching TRBD1 (6 bases). Germline loops: CDR1 SGHNT, CDR2 YYREEE (reference sequence). V lost 4 bases to trimming and J lost 0 bases, with 20 bases between them. The length of the CDR3 is 18 residues. The CDR3 nucleotides are TGTGCCAGCAGCCTGGTTGGGCTGGGACAAAGCTCCTACAATGAGCAGTTCTTC. Translated: CASSLVGLGQSSYNEQFF.

The chain recombines TRBV27 with TRBJ2-2; 7 bases are a match to TRBD2. The CDR3 runs 14 residues. V lost 0 bases, J lost 9 bases, and 4 bases stayed unmatched. Germline CDR1 is MNHEY and CDR2 is SMNVEV (reference sequence). The CDR3 DNA reads as TGTGCCAGCAGTTTATCGGGAGGGTACCGGGAGCTGTTTTTT. It translates to CASSLSGGYRELFF.

This clonotype occurred many times. The chain is built from TRBV9 and TRBJ2-5, with a tentative D call TRBD1 (5 bases). CDR1 is SGDLS, CDR2 YYNGEE, per germline. With 4 bases removed from V and 5 bases from J, the gap between germline ends came to 12 bases. This CDR3 comprises 13 residues. The CDR3 sequence is CASSTRVGETQYF. The DNA of the CDR3 is TGTGCCAGCAGCACCAGGGTCGGGGAGACCCAGTACTTC.

CDR3 DNA sequence: TGTGCCAGCAGTTCAGCGGGGTATACGCAGTATTTT. This encodes CASSSAGYTQYF. The rearrangement uses TRBV12-3 or TRBV12-4 and TRBJ2-3; TRBD2 agrees at 7 bases. V lost 4 bases, J lost 7 bases, and 2 bases stayed unmatched. The CDR3 covers 12 residues.

This rearrangement joins TRBV20-1 to TRBJ1-1, with TRBD1 identical over 9 bases. V lost 8 bases, J lost 3 bases, and 22 bases stayed unmatched. This CDR3 has 18 residues. CDR1 and CDR2 from the germline V gene are DFQATT and SNEGSKA (reference sequence). The CDR3 DNA is TGCAGTAAACCTGAGGGACAGGGTATTTTGGGGTTGGACACTGAAGCTTTCTTT. It is translated as CSKPEGQGILGLDTEAFF.

The sample holds a few counts of this clonotype. This rearrangement joins TRBV20-1 to TRBJ1-1; TRBD1 is a possible D gene (5 bases). Trimming took off 3 bases at V and 1 base at J, with 9 bases between the two ends. The germline V gene encodes CDR1 DFQATT and CDR2 SNEGSKA (reference sequence). The length of the CDR3 is 13 residues. The DNA of the CDR3 is TGCAGTGCTAGCCAGGGCCCGAACACTGAAGCTTTCTTT. It is translated as CSASQGPNTEAFF.

The gene calls are TRBV27 and TRBJ2-2; 10 bases align to TRBD1. The CDR3 is 15 amino acids. Germline V lookup: CDR1 MNHEY, CDR2 SMNVEV (reference sequence). V lost 5 bases, J lost 7 bases, and 7 bases stayed unmatched. CDR3 residues: CASSDRQGANGELFF. CDR3 DNA: TGTGCCAGCAGTGATCGACAGGGGGCGAACGGGGAGCTGTTTTTT.

There are a few counts of this clonotype. This sequence joins TRBV6-1 and TRBJ1-2; D remains unclear. V lost 6 bases and J 4 bases, leaving 12 bases between the germline ends. Germline V lookup: CDR1 MNHNS, CDR2 SASEGT. This CDR3 spans 13 amino acids. The CDR3 is CASRDGMGYGYTF. The DNA of the CDR3 is TGTGCCAGCAGGGACGGGATGGGCTATGGCTACACCTTC.

The J gene is TRBJ2-7, the V gene TRBV7-2; TRBD2 matches 9 bases. The J segment lost 4 bases and the V segment lost 6 bases, leaving 7 bases of the junction unmatched. The length of the CDR3 is 14 residues. Per germline, CDR1 SGHTA and CDR2 FQGNSA. CDR3 in DNA: TGTGCCAGCAGGCCGGGACTAGCTTCGTACGAGCAGTACTTC. Amino acids: CASRPGLASYEQYF.

The chain joins TRBV27 to TRBJ2-1; D is ambiguous. The V gene lost 0 bases and the J gene lost 0 bases, with 9 bases spanning the gap. Per the germline V gene, CDR1 is MNHEY and CDR2 is SMNVEV (reference sequence). The CDR3 is made up of 16 amino acids. The CDR3 nucleotides read TGTGCCAGCAGTTTATCAGTTCTGAGCTCCTACAATGAGCAGTTCTTC. Protein product: CASSLSVLSSYNEQFF.

The sample holds a few counts of this clonotype. This chain connects TRBV5-1 to TRBJ2-7; 8 bases fit TRBD1. CDR3 length equals 14 residues. V shed 4 bases and J 5 bases; nucleotides not matched to a gene: 8. Germline V lookup: CDR1 SGHRS, CDR2 YFSETQ. CDR3 sequence: CASSLSTGVNEQYV. The CDR3 DNA reads as TGCGCCAGCAGCCTATCGACAGGGGTCAACGAGCAGTACGTC.

V and J are TRBV6-2 or TRBV6-3 and TRBJ2-1, with D perhaps TRBD1 (5 bases). Germline V gene sequence: CDR1 MNHEY, CDR2 SVGEGT. The CDR3 is 17 residues long. V shed 2 bases and J shed 8 bases, with 22 bases lying between them. The DNA for the CDR3 is TGTGCCAGCAGTTACCGTCCGCTATCCCGACAGTACGATGAGCAGTTCTTC. The encoded protein is CASSYRPLSRQYDEQFF.